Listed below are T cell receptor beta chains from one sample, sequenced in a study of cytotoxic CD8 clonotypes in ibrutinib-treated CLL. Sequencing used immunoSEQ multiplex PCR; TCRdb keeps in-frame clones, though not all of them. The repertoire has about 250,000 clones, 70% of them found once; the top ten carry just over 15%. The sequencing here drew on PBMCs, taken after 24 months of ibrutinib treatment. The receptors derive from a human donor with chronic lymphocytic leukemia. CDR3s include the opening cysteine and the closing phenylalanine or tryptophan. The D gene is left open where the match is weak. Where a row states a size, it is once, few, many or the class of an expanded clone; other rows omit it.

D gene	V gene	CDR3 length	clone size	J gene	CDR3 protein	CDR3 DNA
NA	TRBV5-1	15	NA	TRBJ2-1	CASSGPGTGNNEQFF	TGCGCCAGCAGCGGCCCCGGGACGGGAAACAATGAGCAGTTCTTC
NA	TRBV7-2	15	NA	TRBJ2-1	CASSFVPTPGNEQFF	TGTGCCAGCAGCTTTGTCCCTACCCCGGGCAATGAGCAGTTCTTC
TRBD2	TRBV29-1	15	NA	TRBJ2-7	CSAGTSGRAWYEQYF	TGCAGCGCGGGGACTAGCGGGAGGGCCTGGTACGAGCAGTACTTC
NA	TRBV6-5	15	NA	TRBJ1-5	CASSQDSYSNQPQHF	TGTGCCAGCAGCCAGGACAGCTATAGCAATCAGCCCCAGCATTTT
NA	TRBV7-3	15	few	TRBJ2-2	CASSLSPTITGELFF	TGTGCCAGCAGCCTCAGCCCGACTATCACCGGGGAGCTGTTTTTT
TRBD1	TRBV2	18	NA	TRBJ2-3	CASSVTPGTGPSTDTQYF	TGTGCCAGCAGTGTAACTCCCGGGACAGGCCCTAGCACAGATACGCAGTATTTT
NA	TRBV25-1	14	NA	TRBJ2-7	CASSRALSSYEQYF	TGTGCCAGCAGTAGAGCCCTGAGCTCCTACGAGCAGTACTTC
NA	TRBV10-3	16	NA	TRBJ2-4	CAISESAVLAKNIQYF	TGTGCCATCAGTGAGTCAGCGGTTCTAGCCAAAAACATTCAGTACTTC
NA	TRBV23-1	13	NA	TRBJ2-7	CASTQRSGYEQYF	TGCGCCAGCACACAGAGATCCGGGTACGAGCAGTACTTC
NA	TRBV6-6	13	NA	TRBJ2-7	CASSYRGDGEQYF	TGTGCCAGCAGTTACAGGGGTGATGGCGAGCAGTACTTC
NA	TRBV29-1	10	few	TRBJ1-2	CSVEDWGYTF	TGCAGCGTTGAGGATTGGGGCTACACCTTC
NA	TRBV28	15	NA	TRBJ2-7	CASKPVGTLGYEQYF	TGTGCCAGCAAACCTGTGGGGACCCTCGGGTACGAGCAGTACTTC
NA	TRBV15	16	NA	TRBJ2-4	CATSSQGLGAKNIQYF	TGTGCCACCAGCAGCCAGGGGTTGGGGGCCAAAAACATTCAGTACTTC
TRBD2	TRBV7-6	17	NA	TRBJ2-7	CASSQIMGTIANREQYF	TGTGCCAGCAGCCAAATCATGGGGACTATCGCCAATCGAGAGCAGTACTTC
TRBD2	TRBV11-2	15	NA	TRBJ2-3	CASSFSGRETDTQYF	TGTGCCAGCAGCTTCAGCGGGAGAGAAACAGATACGCAGTATTTT
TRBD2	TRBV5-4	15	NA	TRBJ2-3	CASSLSSGYTDTQYF	TGTGCCAGCAGCTTGTCTAGCGGCTACACAGATACGCAGTATTTT
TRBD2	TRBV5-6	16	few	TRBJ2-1	CASSLAFSGRYNEQFF	TGTGCCAGCAGCTTGGCATTCAGCGGGAGGTACAATGAGCAGTTCTTC
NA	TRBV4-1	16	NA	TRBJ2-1	CASSQERQGSYNEQFF	TGCGCCAGCAGCCAAGAAAGGCAGGGGTCCTACAATGAGCAGTTCTTC
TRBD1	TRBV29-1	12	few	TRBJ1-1	CSVEALGQAIVF	TGCAGCGTTGAAGCCCTGGGACAGGCCATAGTATTT
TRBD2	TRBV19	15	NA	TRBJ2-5	CASSPGTTPSETQYF	TGTGCCAGTAGTCCGGGGACTACTCCCAGCGAGACCCAGTACTTC
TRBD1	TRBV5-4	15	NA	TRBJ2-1	CASWSGGAGRNEQFF	TGTGCCAGCTGGTCAGGGGGCGCAGGTCGGAATGAGCAGTTCTTC
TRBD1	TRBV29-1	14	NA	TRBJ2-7	CSVAGTGESYEQYF	TGCAGCGTCGCCGGGACAGGGGAGTCCTACGAGCAGTACTTC
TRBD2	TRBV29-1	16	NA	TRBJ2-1	CSVEGLAGGGYNEQFF	TGCAGCGTTGAAGGTCTAGCGGGAGGAGGCTACAATGAGCAGTTCTTC
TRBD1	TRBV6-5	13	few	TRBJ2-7	CASRHRGPYEQYF	TGTGCCAGCAGGCACAGGGGCCCCTACGAGCAGTACTTC
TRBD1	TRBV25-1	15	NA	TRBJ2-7	CASSEDRGATYEQYF	TGTGCCAGCAGTGAAGACAGGGGCGCCACCTACGAGCAGTACTTC
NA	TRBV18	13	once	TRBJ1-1	CASSPGMNTEAFF	TGTGCCAGCTCACCAGGGATGAACACTGAAGCTTTCTTT
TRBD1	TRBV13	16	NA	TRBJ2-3	CASSTLQGPTTDTQYF	TGTGCCAGCAGCACTTTACAGGGGCCGACCACAGATACGCAGTATTTT
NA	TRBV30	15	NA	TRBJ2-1	CAWSVGMSSYNEQFF	TGTGCCTGGAGTGTAGGGATGAGCTCCTACAATGAGCAGTTCTTC
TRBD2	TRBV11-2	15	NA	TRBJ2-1	CASGWTSGGLNEQFF	TGTGCCAGCGGTTGGACTAGCGGGGGACTCAATGAGCAGTTCTTC
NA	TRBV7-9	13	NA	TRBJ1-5	CASGTGADQPQHF	TGTGCCAGCGGGACCGGGGCCGATCAGCCCCAGCATTTT
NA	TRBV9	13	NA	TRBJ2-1	CASSVEWGVEQFF	TGTGCCAGCAGCGTAGAATGGGGGGTTGAGCAGTTCTTC
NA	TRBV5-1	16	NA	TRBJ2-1	CASSGPDSGGPNEQFF	TGCGCCAGCAGCGGCCCGGACTCTGGGGGGCCAAATGAGCAGTTCTTC
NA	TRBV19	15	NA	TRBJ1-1	CASSSVRGGGTEAFF	TGTGCCAGTAGCTCCGTTAGAGGGGGAGGCACTGAAGCTTTCTTT
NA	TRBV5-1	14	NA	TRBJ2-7	CASSLGGVWDEQYF	TGCGCCAGCAGCTTGGGCGGGGTCTGGGACGAGCAGTACTTC
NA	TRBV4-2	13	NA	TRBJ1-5	CASSQEVHQPQHF	TGTGCCAGCAGCCAAGAGGTGCACCAGCCCCAGCATTTT
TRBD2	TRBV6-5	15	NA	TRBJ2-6	CASSRLATGANVLTF	TGTGCCAGCAGCCGACTAGCGACTGGGGCCAACGTCCTGACTTTC
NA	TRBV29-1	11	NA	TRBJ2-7	CSVDWGYEQYF	TGCAGCGTTGACTGGGGGTACGAGCAGTACTTC
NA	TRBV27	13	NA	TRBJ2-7	CASSLGQSYEQYF	TGTGCCAGCAGTCTCGGACAGAGCTACGAGCAGTACTTC
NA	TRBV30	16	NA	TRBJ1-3	CAWGTRDYGSGNTIYF	TGTGCCTGGGGTACCCGGGACTATGGCTCTGGAAACACCATATATTTT
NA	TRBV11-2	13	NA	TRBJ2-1	CASSLDRHNEQFF	TGTGCCAGCAGCCTGGACAGACACAATGAGCAGTTCTTC
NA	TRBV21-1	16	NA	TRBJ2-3	CASSKVRGASTDTQYF	TGTGCCAGCAGCAAAGTTCGGGGGGCTAGCACAGATACGCAGTATTTT
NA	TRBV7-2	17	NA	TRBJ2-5	CASSLAGRGAVWETQYF	TGTGCCAGCAGCTTAGCCGGCAGGGGGGCCGTTTGGGAGACCCAGTACTTC
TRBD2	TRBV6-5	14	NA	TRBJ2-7	CARKSRREGGEQYF	TGTGCCAGGAAGTCTCGGCGGGAGGGGGGCGAGCAGTACTTC
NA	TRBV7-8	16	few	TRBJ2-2	CASSLVGSGDTGELFF	TGTGCCAGCAGCTTAGTCGGTAGCGGCGACACCGGGGAGCTGTTTTTT
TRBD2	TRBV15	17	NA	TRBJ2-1	CATSRDPASGSVNEQFF	TGTGCCACCAGCAGAGATCCGGCTAGCGGGAGTGTGAATGAGCAGTTCTTC
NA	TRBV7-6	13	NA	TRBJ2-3	CASSLVQADTQYF	TGTGCCAGCAGCTTAGTGCAAGCAGATACGCAGTATTTT
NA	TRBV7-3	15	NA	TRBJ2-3	CASSWTRGNTDTQYF	TGTGCCAGCAGCTGGACTAGGGGGAACACAGATACGCAGTATTTT
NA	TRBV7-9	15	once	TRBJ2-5	CASSLGEGGQETQYF	TGTGCCAGCAGCTTAGGTGAAGGGGGTCAAGAGACCCAGTACTTC
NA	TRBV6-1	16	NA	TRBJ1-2	CASSEAGGRGVGGYTF	TGTGCCAGCAGTGAAGCGGGCGGCAGGGGAGTGGGAGGCTACACCTTC
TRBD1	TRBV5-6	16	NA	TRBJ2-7	CASSSYWTGVSYEQYF	TGTGCCAGCAGCTCATACTGGACAGGAGTCTCCTACGAGCAGTACTTC